These T cell receptor beta chains were read from a single sample in a study of beta chain features in type 1 diabetes. Clones were read by immunoSEQ multiplex PCR, and TCRdb kept only the in-frame ones, dropping some. The table includes about 320,000 clones, around 13% detected once. The sequencing input was central memory CD4+ T cells from blood. These receptors were taken from a man aged 25 to 45 in good health. The CDR3 runs from the conserved cysteine through the conserved F or W. D genes are given only for firm matches. The size of a clone is reported for some rows only, either as once, few or many, or as a class for expanded clones.

CASSEDRGRLYGYTF,TGTGCCAGCAGTGAGGACAGGGGGCGATTATATGGCTACACCTTC,TRBJ1-2,TRBD1,few,TRBV2
CASSAAGGQETQYF,TGTGCCAGCAGCGCCGCGGGGGGTCAAGAGACCCAGTACTTC,TRBJ2-5,TRBD2,few,TRBV11-2
CASSLDLASLGETQYF,TGTGCCAGCAGCTTGGACCTAGCTTCCTTGGGGGAGACCCAGTACTTC,TRBJ2-5,-,few,TRBV5-4
CASSPPGAGTEAFF,TGTGCCAGCAGCCCTCCAGGGGCCGGCACTGAAGCTTTCTTT,TRBJ1-1,-,many,TRBV28
CASSDTDTQYF,TGTGCCAGCAGCGACACAGATACGCAGTATTTT,TRBJ2-3,-,many,TRBV7-9
CASSESGSSYNEQFF,TGTGCCAGCAGTGAAAGCGGGAGCTCCTACAATGAGCAGTTCTTC,TRBJ2-1,TRBD2,-,TRBV6-1
CASSTDRGNSPLHF,TGTGCCAGCAGCACGGACAGGGGGAATTCACCCCTCCACTTT,TRBJ1-6,TRBD1,-,TRBV6-1
CASRPSSRVAEAFF,TGTGCCAGCAGGCCGTCTAGCAGAGTCGCTGAAGCTTTCTTT,TRBJ1-1,-,-,TRBV27
CASRKGRENTGELFF,TGTGCCAGCAGAAAAGGGAGGGAGAACACCGGGGAGCTGTTTTTT,TRBJ2-2,TRBD2,-,TRBV9
CASSLPTYEQYF,TGTGCCAGCAGCTTACCTACCTACGAGCAGTACTTC,TRBJ2-7,-,few,TRBV7-2
CASSFVTLADYTDTQYF,TGTGCCAGCAGCTTTGTCACTCTAGCGGACTACACAGATACGCAGTATTTT,TRBJ2-3,TRBD2,-,TRBV5-6
CASRGQVNYGYTF,TGTGCCAGCAGAGGACAGGTTAACTATGGCTACACCTTC,TRBJ1-2,TRBD1,-,TRBV2
CASSFFGSSGSSGELFF,TGTGCCAGCAGTTTCTTTGGGTCTAGCGGGTCATCCGGGGAGCTGTTTTTT,TRBJ2-2,TRBD2,-,TRBV27
CASSYSGTYIAYEQYF,TGTGCCAGCAGTTATTCCGGGACGTATATAGCCTACGAGCAGTACTTC,TRBJ2-7,-,-,TRBV6-5
CASSEAGNYGYTF,TGTGCCAGCAGTGAAGCAGGAAACTATGGCTACACCTTC,TRBJ1-2,-,-,TRBV6-1
CASTFSGFGDTEAFF,TGCGCCAGCACCTTTTCAGGGTTCGGAGACACTGAAGCTTTCTTT,TRBJ1-1,-,few,TRBV5-1
CASSQELTPRRNIQYF,TGTGCCAGCAGCCAAGAGCTTACGCCCCGACGGAACATTCAGTACTTC,TRBJ2-4,-,-,TRBV4-2
CASSPGQGYYTF,TGTGCCAGCTCACCTGGACAGGGTTACTACACCTTC,TRBJ1-2,TRBD1,-,TRBV18
CASSSSIRGSNTEAFF,TGTGCCAGCAGTTCGTCTATACGTGGTTCGAACACTGAAGCTTTCTTT,TRBJ1-1,-,few,TRBV27
CSAGVAGGAETQYF,TGCAGCGCCGGAGTTGCGGGAGGGGCGGAGACCCAGTACTTC,TRBJ2-5,TRBD2,-,TRBV29-1
CASSLVAGGSRYEQYF,TGTGCCAGCAGCTTAGTAGCGGGGGGATCCCGCTACGAGCAGTACTTC,TRBJ2-7,TRBD2,few,TRBV7-8
CASSLSLNSPLHF,TGTGCCAGCAGCTTATCACTGAATTCACCCCTCCACTTT,TRBJ1-6,-,-,TRBV11-2
CASSESPSNEQFF,TGTGCCAGCAGTGAATCCCCCTCCAATGAGCAGTTCTTC,TRBJ2-1,-,few,TRBV25-1
CASSLAKVYGYTF,TGTGCCAGCAGTTTGGCAAAGGTCTATGGCTACACCTTC,TRBJ1-2,-,-,TRBV7-9